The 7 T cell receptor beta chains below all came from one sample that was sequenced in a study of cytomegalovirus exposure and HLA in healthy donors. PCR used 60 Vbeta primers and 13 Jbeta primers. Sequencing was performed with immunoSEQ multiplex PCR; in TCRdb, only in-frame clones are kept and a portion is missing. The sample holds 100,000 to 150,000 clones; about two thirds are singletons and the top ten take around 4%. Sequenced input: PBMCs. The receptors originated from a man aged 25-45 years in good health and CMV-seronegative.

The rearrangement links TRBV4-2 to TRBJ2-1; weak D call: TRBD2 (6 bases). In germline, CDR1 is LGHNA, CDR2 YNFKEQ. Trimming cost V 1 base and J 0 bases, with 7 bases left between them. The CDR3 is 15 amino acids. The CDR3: CASSQGRVSYNEQFF. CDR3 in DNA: TGTGCCAGCAGCCAAGGGAGGGTCTCCTACAATGAGCAGTTCTTC.

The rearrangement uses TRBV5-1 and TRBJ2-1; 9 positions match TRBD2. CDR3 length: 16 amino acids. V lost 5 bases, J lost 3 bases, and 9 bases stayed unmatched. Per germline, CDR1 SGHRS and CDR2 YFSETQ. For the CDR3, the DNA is TGCGCCAGCAGTTACCGCGGGAGGGGGCACTACAATGAGCAGTTCTTC. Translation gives CASSYRGRGHYNEQFF.

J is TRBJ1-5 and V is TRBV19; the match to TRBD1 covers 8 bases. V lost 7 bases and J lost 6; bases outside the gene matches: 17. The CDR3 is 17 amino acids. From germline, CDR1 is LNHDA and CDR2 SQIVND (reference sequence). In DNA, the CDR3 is TGTGCCAGTATTAACCGTCCAGGGACAGGAAAGGCTCAGCCCCAGCATTTT. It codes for CASINRPGTGKAQPQHF.

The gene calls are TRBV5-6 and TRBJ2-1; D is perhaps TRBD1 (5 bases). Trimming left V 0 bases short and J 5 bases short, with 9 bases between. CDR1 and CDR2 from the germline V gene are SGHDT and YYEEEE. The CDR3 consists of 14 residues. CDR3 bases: TGTGCCAGCAGCTTGGGGCAGGGTCACAATGAGCAGTTCTTC. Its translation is CASSLGQGHNEQFF. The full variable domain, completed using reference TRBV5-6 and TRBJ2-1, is DAGVTQSPTHLIKTRGQQVTLRCSPKSGHDTVSWYQQALGQGPQFIFQYYEEEERQRGNFPDRFSGHQFPNYSSELNVNALLLGDSALYLCASSLGQGHNEQFFGPGTRLTVL.

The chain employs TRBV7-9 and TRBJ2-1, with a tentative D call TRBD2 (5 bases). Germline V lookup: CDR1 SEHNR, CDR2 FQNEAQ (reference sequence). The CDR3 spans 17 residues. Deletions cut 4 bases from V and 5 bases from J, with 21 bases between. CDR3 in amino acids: CASSSRAGGPRHNEQFF. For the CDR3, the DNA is TGTGCCAGCAGCTCGAGGGCGGGCGGTCCAAGGCACAATGAGCAGTTCTTC.

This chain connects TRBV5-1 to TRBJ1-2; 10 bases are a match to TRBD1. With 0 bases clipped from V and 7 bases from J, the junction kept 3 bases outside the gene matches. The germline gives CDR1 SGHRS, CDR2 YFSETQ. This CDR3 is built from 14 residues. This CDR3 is CASSLAGTGVGYTF. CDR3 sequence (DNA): TGCGCCAGCAGCTTGGCCGGGACAGGGGTTGGCTACACCTTC.

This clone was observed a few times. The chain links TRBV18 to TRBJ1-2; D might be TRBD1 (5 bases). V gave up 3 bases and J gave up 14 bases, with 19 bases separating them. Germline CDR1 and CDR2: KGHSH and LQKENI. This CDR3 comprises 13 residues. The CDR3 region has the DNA TGTGCCAGCTCACCGACCAGGGACTATGAGAGGACCTTC. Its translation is CASSPTRDYERTF.